This T cell receptor beta chain is drawn from a study of blood T cell repertoires in COVID-19. Study context: Specimens from acute and convalescent COVID-19 originated in the United States, Italy and Spain. PBMCs, B-cell-depleted T cells, or T cells provided the cDNA or gDNA that made up the material.

The junction had 13 bases not matched to a gene; V was cut back by 5 bases and J by 7 bases. The CDR3 runs to 18 residues. The germline V gene encodes CDR1 LGHDT and CDR2 YNNKEL (reference sequence). Original processing notes: Reference gene primers were amplified, and this amplification served to estimate nucleated cell counts. TCRdb's table, derived via immunoSEQ multiplex PCR, lists solely in-frame clones and lacks some. Clone size and the V and J calls come from that table; the DNA yielded D and trimming. The sample lists about 220,000 clones; more than 65% were seen once. Sequencing was done on a sample of peripheral blood. The chain uses TRBV3-1 (or the pseudogene TRBV3-2) and TRBJ2-1; 14 positions agree with TRBD2. This clonotype was sampled from a man aged 45-60 years with active or convalescent COVID-19. CDR3 residues: CASSAWSGTSGSGNEQFF. The CDR3 bases are TGTGCCAGCAGCGCATGGAGCGGGACTAGCGGGAGTGGGAATGAGCAGTTCTTC.